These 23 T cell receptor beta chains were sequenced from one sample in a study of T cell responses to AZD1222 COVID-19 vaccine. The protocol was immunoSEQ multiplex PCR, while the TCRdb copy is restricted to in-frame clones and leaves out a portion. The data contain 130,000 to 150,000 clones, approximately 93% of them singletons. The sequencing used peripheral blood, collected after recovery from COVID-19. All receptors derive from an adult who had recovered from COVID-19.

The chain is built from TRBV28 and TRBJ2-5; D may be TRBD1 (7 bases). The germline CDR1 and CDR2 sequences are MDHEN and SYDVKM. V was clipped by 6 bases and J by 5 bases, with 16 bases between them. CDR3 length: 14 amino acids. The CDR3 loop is CASRRPPGGETQYF. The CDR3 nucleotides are TGTGCCAGCAGACGACCTCCAGGGGGGGAGACCCAGTACTTC.

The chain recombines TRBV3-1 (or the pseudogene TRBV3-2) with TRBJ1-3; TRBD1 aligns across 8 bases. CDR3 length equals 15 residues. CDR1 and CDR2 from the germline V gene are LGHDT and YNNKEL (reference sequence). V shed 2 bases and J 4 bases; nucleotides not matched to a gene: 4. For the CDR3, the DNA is TGTGCCAGCAGCCAACCCAGGGGGCTCGGAAACACCATATATTTT. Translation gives CASSQPRGLGNTIYF.

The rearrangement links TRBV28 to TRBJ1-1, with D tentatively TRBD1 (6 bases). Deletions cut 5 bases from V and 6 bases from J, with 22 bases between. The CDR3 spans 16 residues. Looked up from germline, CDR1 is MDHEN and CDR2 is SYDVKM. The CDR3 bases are TGTGCCAGCAGTCCCATGAAAGGGCGGGGGCTGGCTGAAGCTTTCTTT. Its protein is CASSPMKGRGLAEAFF.

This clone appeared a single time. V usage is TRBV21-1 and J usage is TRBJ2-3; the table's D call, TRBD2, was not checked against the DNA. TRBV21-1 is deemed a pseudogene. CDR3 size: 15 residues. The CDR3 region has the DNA TGTGCCAGCAGCAACGTAAGGAGGATCCCAGATACGCAGTATTTT. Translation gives CASSNVRRIPDTQYF.

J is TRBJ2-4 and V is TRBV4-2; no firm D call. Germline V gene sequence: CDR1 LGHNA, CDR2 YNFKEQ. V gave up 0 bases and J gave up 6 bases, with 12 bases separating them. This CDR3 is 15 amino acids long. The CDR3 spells CASSQESQLLNIQYF. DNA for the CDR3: TGTGCCAGCAGCCAAGAATCACAGCTGCTAAACATTCAGTACTTC.

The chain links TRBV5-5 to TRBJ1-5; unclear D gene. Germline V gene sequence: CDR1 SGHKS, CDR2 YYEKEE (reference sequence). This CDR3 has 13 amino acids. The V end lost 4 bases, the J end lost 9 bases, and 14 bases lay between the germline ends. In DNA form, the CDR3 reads TGTGCCAGCAGCGTGGTGGGAATAGGGCCCCAGCATTTT. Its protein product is CASSVVGIGPQHF.

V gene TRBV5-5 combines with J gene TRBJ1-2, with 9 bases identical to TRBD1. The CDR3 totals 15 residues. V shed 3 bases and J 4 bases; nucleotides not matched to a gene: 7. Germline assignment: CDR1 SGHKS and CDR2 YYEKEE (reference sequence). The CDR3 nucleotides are TGTGCCAGCAGCTGGGATGGACAGGGGTCCTATGGCTACACCTTC. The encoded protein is CASSWDGQGSYGYTF.

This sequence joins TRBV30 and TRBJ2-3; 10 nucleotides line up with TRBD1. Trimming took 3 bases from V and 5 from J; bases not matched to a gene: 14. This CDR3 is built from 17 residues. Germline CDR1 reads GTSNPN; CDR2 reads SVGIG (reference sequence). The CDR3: CAWRRKARQGAKDTQYF. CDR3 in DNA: TGTGCCTGGAGGCGAAAGGCCCGACAGGGGGCGAAAGATACGCAGTATTTT.

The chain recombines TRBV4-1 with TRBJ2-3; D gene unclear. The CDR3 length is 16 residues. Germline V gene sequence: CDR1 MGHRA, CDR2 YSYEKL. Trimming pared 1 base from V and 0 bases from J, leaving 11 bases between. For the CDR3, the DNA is TGCGCCAGCAGCCAAGCCGCACAGCCTAGCACAGATACGCAGTATTTT. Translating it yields CASSQAAQPSTDTQYF.

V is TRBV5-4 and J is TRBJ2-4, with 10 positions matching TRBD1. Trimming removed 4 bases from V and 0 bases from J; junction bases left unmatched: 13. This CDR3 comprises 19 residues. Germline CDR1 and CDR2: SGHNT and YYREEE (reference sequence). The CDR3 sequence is CASSTTRQGAGVAKNIQYF. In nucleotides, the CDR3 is TGTGCCAGCAGCACTACAAGACAGGGGGCCGGGGTAGCCAAAAACATTCAGTACTTC.

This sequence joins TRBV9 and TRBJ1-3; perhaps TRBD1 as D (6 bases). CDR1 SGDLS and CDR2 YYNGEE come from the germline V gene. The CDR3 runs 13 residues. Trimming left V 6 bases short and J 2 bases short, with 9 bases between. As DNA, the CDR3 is TGTGCCAGCACCACAGGGCCTGGAAACACCATATATTTT. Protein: CASTTGPGNTIYF.

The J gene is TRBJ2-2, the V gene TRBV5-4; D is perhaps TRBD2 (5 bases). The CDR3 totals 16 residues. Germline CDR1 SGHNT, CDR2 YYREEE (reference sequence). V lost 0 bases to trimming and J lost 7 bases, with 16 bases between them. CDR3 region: CASSLGVEVSIGELFF. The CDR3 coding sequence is TGTGCCAGCAGCTTGGGCGTGGAGGTATCGATCGGGGAGCTGTTTTTT.

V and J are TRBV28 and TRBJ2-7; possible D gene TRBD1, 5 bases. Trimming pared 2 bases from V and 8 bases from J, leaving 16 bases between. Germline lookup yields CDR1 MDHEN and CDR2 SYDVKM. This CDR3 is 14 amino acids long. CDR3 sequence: CASSLPGQQLQQYF. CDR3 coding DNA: TGTGCCAGCAGTTTACCAGGGCAGCAGCTCCAGCAGTACTTC.

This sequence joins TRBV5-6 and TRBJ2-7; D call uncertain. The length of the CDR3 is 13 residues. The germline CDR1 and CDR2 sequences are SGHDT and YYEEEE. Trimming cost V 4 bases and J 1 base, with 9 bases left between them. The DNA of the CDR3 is TGTGCCAGCAGCCAATATTTTTCCTACGAGCAGTACTTC. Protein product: CASSQYFSYEQYF.

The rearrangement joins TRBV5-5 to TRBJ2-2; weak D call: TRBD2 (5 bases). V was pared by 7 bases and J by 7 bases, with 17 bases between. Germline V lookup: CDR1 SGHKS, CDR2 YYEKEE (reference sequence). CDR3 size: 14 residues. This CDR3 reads CASSSRGPHGELFF. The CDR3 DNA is TGTGCCAGCTCCTCTCGCGGGCCGCACGGGGAGCTGTTTTTT. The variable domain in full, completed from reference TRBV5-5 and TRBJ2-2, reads DAGVTQSPTHLIKTRGQQVTLRCSPISGHKSVSWYQQVLGQGPQFIFQYYEKEERGRGNFPDRFSARQFPNYSSELNVNALLLGDSALYLCASSSRGPHGELFFGEGSRLTVL.

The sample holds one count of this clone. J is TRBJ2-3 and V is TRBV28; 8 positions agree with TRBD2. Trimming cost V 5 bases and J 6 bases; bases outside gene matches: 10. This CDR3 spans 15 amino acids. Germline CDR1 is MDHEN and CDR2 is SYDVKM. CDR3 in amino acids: CASSPPGGPGDTQYF. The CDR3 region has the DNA TGTGCCAGCAGTCCTCCGGGAGGGCCAGGCGATACGCAGTATTTT.

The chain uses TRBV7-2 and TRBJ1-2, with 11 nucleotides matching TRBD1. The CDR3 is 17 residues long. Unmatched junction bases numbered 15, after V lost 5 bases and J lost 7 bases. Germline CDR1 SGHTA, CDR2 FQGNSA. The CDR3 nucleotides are TGTGCCAGCAGCCGCGTAGGACGGACAGGGGGCAGGCGTGGCTACACCTTC. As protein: CASSRVGRTGGRRGYTF.

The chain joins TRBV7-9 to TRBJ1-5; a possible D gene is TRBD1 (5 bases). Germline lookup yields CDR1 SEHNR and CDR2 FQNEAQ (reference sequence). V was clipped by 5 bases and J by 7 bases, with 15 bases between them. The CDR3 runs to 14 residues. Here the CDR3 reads CASSPTGGRQPQHF. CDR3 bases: TGTGCCAGCAGCCCGACGGGGGGGAGGCAGCCCCAGCATTTT.

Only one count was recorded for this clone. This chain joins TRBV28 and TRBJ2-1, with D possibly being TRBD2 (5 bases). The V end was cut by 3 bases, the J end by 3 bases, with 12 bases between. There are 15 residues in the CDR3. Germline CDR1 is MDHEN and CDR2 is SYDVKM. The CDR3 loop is CASSFKRSNYNEQFF. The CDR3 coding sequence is TGTGCCAGCAGTTTTAAGCGGTCTAACTACAATGAGCAGTTCTTC. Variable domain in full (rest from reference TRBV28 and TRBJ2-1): DVKVTQSSRYLVKRTGEKVFLECVQDMDHENMFWYRQDPGLGLRLIYFSYDVKMKEKGDIPEGYSVSREKKERFSLILESASTNQTSMYLCASSFKRSNYNEQFFGPGTRLTVL.

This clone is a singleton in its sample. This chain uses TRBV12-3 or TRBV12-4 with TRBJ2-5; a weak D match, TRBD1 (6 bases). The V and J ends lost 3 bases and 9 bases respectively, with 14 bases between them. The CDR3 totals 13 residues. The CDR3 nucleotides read TGTGCCAGCAGTTTTGGCAGGGGTATAGCCCAGTACTTC. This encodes CASSFGRGIAQYF.

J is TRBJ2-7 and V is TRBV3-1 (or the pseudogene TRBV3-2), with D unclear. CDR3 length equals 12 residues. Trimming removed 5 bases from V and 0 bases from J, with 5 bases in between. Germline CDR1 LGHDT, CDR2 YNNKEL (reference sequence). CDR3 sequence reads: CASSLISYEQYF. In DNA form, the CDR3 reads TGTGCCAGCAGCTTGATCTCCTACGAGCAGTACTTC.

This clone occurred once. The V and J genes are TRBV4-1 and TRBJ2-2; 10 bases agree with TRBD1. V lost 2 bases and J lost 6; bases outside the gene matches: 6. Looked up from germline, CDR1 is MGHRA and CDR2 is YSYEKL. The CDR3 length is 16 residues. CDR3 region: CASSQSPGQGSGELFF. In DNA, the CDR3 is TGCGCCAGCAGCCAATCTCCGGGACAGGGGTCCGGGGAGCTGTTTTTT.

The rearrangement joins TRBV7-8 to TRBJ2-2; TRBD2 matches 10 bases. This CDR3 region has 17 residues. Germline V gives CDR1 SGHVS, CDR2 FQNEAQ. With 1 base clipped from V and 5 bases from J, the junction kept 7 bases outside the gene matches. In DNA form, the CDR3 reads TGTGCCAGCAGCTTAGGGCTAGCGGGAGACCGGACCGGGGAGCTGTTTTTT. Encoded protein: CASSLGLAGDRTGELFF.